The present TCR beta chain was sequenced within a study of cytomegalovirus exposure and HLA in healthy donors. Regarding the study as a whole: It was reported that TCR beta sequences correctly inferred the HLA-A and HLA-B alleles for most subjects. In vitro work confirmed that a few CMV-associated chains recognize CMV antigens.

The V segment lost 0 bases and the J segment 4 bases; nucleotides outside the gene matches: 6. This CDR3 is built from 16 residues. Germline V CDR1 and CDR2: SGHRS, YFSETQ. The PCR employed 60 Vbeta primers together with 13 Jbeta primers. Original processing notes: An analysis performed later counted 75 million to 80 million unique TCR beta chains (roughly 9.9 million of them shared). Repertoires were generated with immunoSEQ multiplex PCR, while TCRdb's copy carries only in-frame clones and drops some. The DNA was the basis for D and trimming; V, J and clone size are from that table. This sample has about 100,000 clones, with roughly 75% found just once. Regarding this clone: The antigen is not known.

Sequenced material: PBMCs. The chain uses TRBV5-1 and TRBJ2-3; the match to TRBD2 covers 9 bases. The clonotype comes from a man younger than 45 in good health and CMV-seronegative. The CDR3 DNA is TGCGCCAGCAGCTTGGAGGGCAGCGGGGGGTCAGATACGCAGTATTTT. Protein sequence: CASSLEGSGGSDTQYF.